What follows are 10 T cell receptor delta chains derived from one specimen sequenced in a study of γδ T cells in repeated Plasmodium falciparum infection. Bulk repertoires came from Vgamma9/Vdelta2+ or Vdelta2-negative gammadelta T cells flow-sorted from PBMC. TCRdb reanalysed the multiplex PCR reads with CATT. The repertoire has 45,000 to 60,000 delta-chain clones, around 2% of them found once; the top ten carry about 24%. The specimen sequenced was gamma-delta T cells from blood. The receptors were sampled from a pool of human donors (malaria-infected and uninfected, not separated).

This clone has just a few counts. A read error likely explains why the TCRdb protein, taken from a much larger clone, differs from this DNA's translation at residue 10; the protein shown is translated from the DNA. The CDR3 spells CALGEAFPPKYTDKLIF. CDR3 nucleotide sequence: TGTGCTCTTGGGGAAGCTTTTCCTCCCAAATACACCGATAAACTCATCTTT. The gene calls are TRDV1 and TRDJ1, with a tentative D call TRDD2 (5 bases). TCRdb supplies no J gene; here it was assigned by aligning the nucleotide sequence to germline. The germline V gene has CDR1 TSWWSYY and CDR2 QGS. V was clipped by 2 bases and J by 0 bases, with 16 bases between them. The CDR3 runs to 17 residues.

This clone was counted only a few times. Since a far larger clone is one base different, this is likely a read error. At the DNA level, this CDR3 is encoded by other sequences in the same sample as well. V gene TRDV1 combines with J gene TRDJ1; 8 positions match TRDD3. TCRdb gives no J gene; it was assigned here by matching the DNA to germline. The germline gives CDR1 TSWWSYY, CDR2 QGS. This CDR3 comprises 17 residues. The DNA for the CDR3 is TGTGCTCTTGGGGAACATGACTGGGGGCTGAACACCGACAAACTCATCTTT. Its translation is CALGEHDWGLNTDKLIF.

In its sample, this clone was seen a few times. TCRdb assigns this DNA the protein of a much larger clone, which departs from its translation at residue 6; this likely reflects a read error, and the protein shown comes from translating the DNA. The chain is built from TRDV1 and TRDJ1; TRDD3 might be the D (5 bases). The J gene is not listed in TCRdb, so it was assigned here from a DNA match to germline. V gave up 8 bases and J gave up 6 bases, with 28 bases separating them. This CDR3 contains 17 residues. Looked up from germline, CDR1 is TSWWSYY and CDR2 is QGS. The CDR3 loop reads CALCLNHDWRRDHKLIF. In DNA, the CDR3 is TGTGCTCTTTGTCTGAACCATGACTGGCGTCGGGACCATAAACTCATCTTT.

In the case of this clone: This likely reflects a read error, since a far larger clone is one base away. Other nucleotide sequences in the sample specify the same CDR3. The V gene is TRDV3, the J gene TRDJ1, with 9 bases matching TRDD3. The J gene, absent from TCRdb, was called here by matching the DNA to germline. Trimming cost V 1 base and J 0 bases; bases outside gene matches: 27. The CDR3 contains 22 residues. Germline V CDR1 and CDR2: TVYSNPD, GDNSRS (reference sequence). The CDR3 bases are TGTGCCTTTAAGGCCTTCCTGGATTTTATTTACTGGGGGACGTCGTACACCGATAAACTCATCTTT. Translating gives CAFKAFLDFIYWGTSYTDKLIF.

This clone has just a few counts. This likely traces to a read error, being one base from a far larger clone. Other DNA sequences in this specimen translate into the identical CDR3. The chain couples TRDV1 to TRDJ1, with 12 bases lining up with TRDD3. The J gene was not available in TCRdb and was assigned here by matching the DNA to germline segments. Germline CDR1 reads TSWWSYY; CDR2 reads QGS. This CDR3 region has 27 residues. CDR3 region: CALGELWLDSRSHSTGGYNMYTDKLIF. The CDR3 region has the DNA TGCGCTCTTGGGGAACTATGGCTGGACTCCCGCTCGCATTCTACTGGGGGATACAATATGTACACCGATAAACTCATCTTT.

Comment on this clone: A far larger clone is one base from this, pointing to a likely read error. This sample includes further DNA sequences coding for the same CDR3. This chain connects TRDV2 to TRDJ1, with TRDD3 matching 13 bases. CDR3 length equals 20 residues. CDR1 is GEAIGNYY and CDR2 is EKD in the germline V gene. The DNA of the CDR3 is TGTGCCTGTGACACCCCTTTACTGGGGGATACGGTCATTGACACCGATAAACTCATCTTC. Encoded protein: CACDTPLLGDTVIDTDKLIF.

This clone was counted at least ten times. TCRdb's protein for this DNA is that of a much larger clone and differs from the translation at residue 8, likely a read error; the protein shown is the DNA translation. The chain links TRDV1 to TRDJ1; TRDD3 matches 9 bases. Trimming removed 1 base from V and 1 base from J; junction bases left unmatched: 25. Germline loops: CDR1 TSWWSYY, CDR2 QGS. This CDR3 region has 23 residues. The CDR3 here is CALGEQVSLSFPLGDRCTDKLIF. Written as DNA, the CDR3 is TGTGCTCTTGGGGAACAAGTTTCCCTTTCATTTCCACTGGGGGACCGTTGCACCGATAAACTCATCTTT.

Only a few counts were recorded for this clone. This likely traces to a read error, being one base from a far larger clone. Other DNA sequences in the sample encode the same CDR3. Here the V gene is TRDV3, but the J gene went uncalled; the table's TRDD3 call for D was not verified on the DNA. This CDR3 has 16 amino acids. Germline V gives CDR1 TVYSNPD, CDR2 GDNSRS (reference sequence). The CDR3 loop is CAFDLGGYGYTDKLIF. CDR3 nucleotide sequence: TGTGCCTTTGACCTTGGGGGATACGGTTACACCGATAAGCTCATCTTT.

This clone came up a few times. Given a far larger clone just one base away, this is likely a sequencing read error. The identical CDR3 is also encoded by other nucleotide sequences in the sample. The rearrangement uses TRDV1 and TRDJ1, with 8 positions matching TRDD3. As TCRdb names no J gene, one was assigned here on the basis of a DNA match to germline. CDR1 TSWWSYY and CDR2 QGS come from the germline V gene. The CDR3 is made up of 25 amino acids. In DNA, the CDR3 is TGCGCTCTTGGGGATAAGGTATCCTACGTGCCCAGGCGTCATTACTGGGGATACTTCACCGATAAACTCATCTTT. It yields the protein CALGDKVSYVPRRHYWGYFTDKLIF.

This clone was detected a few times. This likely stems from a read error, as it lies one base from a far larger clone. Other DNA variants within this sample encode the same CDR3. The V call is TRDV1, the J call TRDJ1; D not resolved. Since TCRdb gives no J gene, matching the DNA to germline was used here to assign it. V shed 3 bases and J shed 0 bases, with 26 bases lying between them. In germline, CDR1 is TSWWSYY, CDR2 QGS. The CDR3 loop spans 20 amino acids. The DNA for the CDR3 is TGTGCTCTTGGGGACTCGGGACACTTCGCGTCCGGGTGGTACACCGATAAACTCATCTTT. Translated, it gives CALGDSGHFASGWYTDKLIF.